Reported below is one TCR beta chain. The antigen is unknown. This sample is drawn from a study of T cells in localized non-small cell lung cancer. Study findings and constraints: Compared with tumor, uninvolved adjacent lung displayed greater T cell clonality, ranking highest overall. Adjacent lung had a median about 57 of the 100 largest tumor clones. One tumor region alone was sequenced, and heterogeneity therefore remains possible.

Clones were sequenced by immunoSEQ multiplex PCR, and TCRdb holds only the in-frame ones, with some missing. The repertoire holds some 140,000 clones, 89% seen once, with around 1.7% in the top ten. Trimming stripped 6 bases from V and 2 bases from J, with 11 bases between. Germline V gene data show CDR1 as SGHVS and CDR2 as FQNEAQ. CDR3 length equals 13 residues. This chain links TRBV7-8 with TRBJ2-7, with D perhaps given as TRBD1 or TRBD2 (5 bases each). The specimen was peripheral blood, collected before any cancer treatment. The clonotype originates from a female donor at least 60 years old with stage I lung adenocarcinoma. This CDR3 is CASRARGPYEQYF. CDR3 nucleotides: TGTGCCAGCAGGGCGAGGGGACCCTACGAGCAGTACTTC. Complete variable domain (other parts from reference TRBV7-8 and TRBJ2-7): GAGVSQSPRYKVAKRGQDVALRCDPISGHVSLFWYQQALGQGPEFLTYFQNEAQLDKSGLPSDRFFAERPEGSVSTLKIQRTQQEDSAVYLCASRARGPYEQYFGPGTRLTVT.